Below are 14 T cell receptor beta chains sequenced from a single sample in a study of beta chain features in type 1 diabetes. Whole-study findings and limits: Shortening of TCRB CDR3s, moderate but significant, appeared in all four CD4+ subsets of Type 1 diabetes patients.

Their recognized antigens are unknown. Since all of the isolated RNA was reverse transcribed, expressed TCRB transcripts were what got sequenced. Clones were read by immunoSEQ multiplex PCR, and TCRdb kept only the in-frame ones, dropping some. The data show about 360,000 clones, around 12% seen once. The sequenced sample was naive CD4+ T cells from blood. These receptors all stem from a woman aged 18-35 years with type 1 diabetes.

This chain joins TRBV25-1 and TRBJ2-7; D possibly corresponds to TRBD2 (6 bases). Trimming removed 3 bases from V and 4 bases from J, with 13 bases in between. Germline CDR1 MGHDK, CDR2 SYGVNS. This CDR3 is built from 14 residues. This CDR3 is CASSEEGGAYEQYF. CDR3 DNA: TGTGCCAGCAGTGAGGAGGGTGGGGCATACGAGCAGTACTTC.

The V call is TRBV5-6, the J call TRBJ1-2; 10 bases match TRBD1. The CDR3 is 14 amino acids. In germline, CDR1 is SGHDT, CDR2 YYEEEE. J gave up 5 bases and V 4 bases, and 5 bases lay outside the gene matches. CDR3 nucleotides: TGTGCCAGCAGCCTGGGACAGGGGAGGTATGGCTACACCTTC. Translated, it gives CASSLGQGRYGYTF.

Comments on this clone: Other DNA sequences in this specimen translate into the identical CDR3. This rearrangement joins TRBV27 to TRBJ1-5; D unresolved. V shed 2 bases and J shed 2 bases, with 10 bases lying between them. Germline V lookup: CDR1 MNHEY, CDR2 SMNVEV (reference sequence). The CDR3 has 15 residues. The CDR3: CASSLTTGGNQPQHF. In nucleotides, the CDR3 is TGTGCCAGCAGTTTAACGACTGGAGGCAATCAGCCCCAGCATTTT.

This clone was counted between two and nine times. V is TRBV5-1 and J is TRBJ1-5, with TRBD1 matching 7 bases. The J segment lost 4 bases and the V segment lost 4 bases, leaving 8 bases of the junction unmatched. CDR3 size: 15 residues. The germline V gene has CDR1 SGHRS and CDR2 YFSETQ. CDR3 in DNA: TGCGCCAGCAGCCCATCGGGACAGCAGAATCAGCCCCAGCATTTT. As protein: CASSPSGQQNQPQHF.

This chain's CDR3 is CAWSTQNQPQHF. As DNA, the CDR3 is TGTGCCTGGAGTACCCAGAATCAGCCCCAGCATTTT. The J gene is TRBJ1-5, the V gene TRBV30; D is uncertain. Germline V CDR1 and CDR2: GTSNPN, SVGIG (reference sequence). V lost 2 bases and J lost 4, with 6 bases in between. CDR3 length equals 12 residues.

The chain links TRBV14 to TRBJ2-7; 10 positions agree with TRBD1. Per the germline V gene, CDR1 is SGHDN and CDR2 is FVKESK. V shed 6 bases and J 6 bases; nucleotides not matched to a gene: 5. The CDR3 is made up of 13 amino acids. The CDR3 spells CASRDRGIGEQYF. The CDR3 DNA reads TGTGCCAGCAGGGACAGGGGGATAGGCGAGCAGTACTTC.

The chain employs TRBV5-1 and TRBJ2-1; D uncertain. This CDR3 spans 13 amino acids. Deletions cut 4 bases from V and 6 bases from J, with 11 bases between. Germline V lookup: CDR1 SGHRS, CDR2 YFSETQ. The CDR3 sequence is CASSSDNGNEQFF. In DNA form, the CDR3 reads TGCGCCAGCAGCAGTGACAATGGCAATGAGCAGTTCTTC.

The chain joins TRBV29-1 to TRBJ1-1; 9 nucleotides match TRBD1. From germline, CDR1 is SQVTM and CDR2 ANQGSEA. Losses at the gene ends were 6 bases for V and 5 bases for J; bases not matched to a gene: 1. The length of the CDR3 is 11 residues. The DNA of the CDR3 is TGCAGCGTCGGACAGGGGACTGAAGCTTTCTTT. It specifies CSVGQGTEAFF.

Only a few counts were recorded for this clone. Other DNA variants within this sample encode the same CDR3. The chain uses TRBV9 and TRBJ2-1, with D perhaps matching TRBD1 (5 bases). The CDR3 runs 13 residues. Trimming took 3 bases from V and 4 from J, leaving 8 bases between them. Germline lookup yields CDR1 SGDLS and CDR2 YYNGEE. CDR3: CASSADTYNEQFF. DNA for the CDR3: TGTGCCAGCAGCGCGGACACTTACAATGAGCAGTTCTTC. The full variable domain, rest sourced from reference TRBV9 and TRBJ2-1, is DSGVTQTPKHLITATGQRVTLRCSPRSGDLSVYWYQQSLDQGLQFLIQYYNGEERAKGNILERFSAQQFPDLHSELNLSSLELGDSALYFCASSADTYNEQFFGPGTRLTVL.

The chain has TRBV11-2 and TRBJ2-1; 7 bases map to TRBD1. J lost 1 base, V lost 5 bases, and 5 bases had no gene match. The V gene's germline CDR1 is SGHAT and CDR2 FQNNGV. This CDR3 spans 15 amino acids. DNA of the CDR3: TGTGCCAGCAGCGTTGGACAGGCTTCCTACAATGAGCAGTTCTTC. Translating it yields CASSVGQASYNEQFF. Full variable domain (outside the CDR3, taken from reference TRBV11-2 and TRBJ2-1): EAGVAQSPRYKIIEKRQSVAFWCNPISGHATLYWYQQILGQGPKLLIQFQNNGVVDDSQLPKDRFSAERLKGVDSTLKIQPAKLEDSAVYLCASSVGQASYNEQFFGPGTRLTVL.

This clone occurred a few times. This chain joins TRBV27 and TRBJ2-7; 7 nucleotides agree with TRBD2. The CDR3 loop spans 15 amino acids. The V gene's germline CDR1 is MNHEY and CDR2 SMNVEV (reference sequence). Trimming cost V 7 bases and J 9 bases; bases outside gene matches: 18. CDR3 region: CASTPGGGRRSRQYF. The CDR3 nucleotides are TGTGCCAGCACCCCCGGGGGAGGGAGGCGGAGTCGGCAGTACTTC.

In its sample, this clone was seen a few times. The V and J genes are TRBV6-1 and TRBJ2-7; 10 bases match TRBD1. The V segment lost 6 bases and the J segment 7 bases; nucleotides outside the gene matches: 9. Germline V CDR1 and CDR2: MNHNS, SASEGT. The CDR3 length is 14 residues. DNA for the CDR3: TGTGCCAGCAGAGACAGGGGGCGCAGGGGGGAGCAGTACTTC. It translates to CASRDRGRRGEQYF.

V is TRBV6-6 and J is TRBJ2-7; TRBD2 might be the D (6 bases). CDR3 length: 13 amino acids. V was shortened by 11 bases and J by 0 bases, with 14 bases between the two germline ends. Per the germline V gene, CDR1 is MNHNY and CDR2 is SVGAGI (reference sequence). The CDR3 DNA reads as TGTGCCGTGAGGGCGGGGAGCTCCTACGAGCAGTACTTC. It is translated as CAVRAGSSYEQYF.

This clone was observed a handful of times. The chain has TRBV13 and TRBJ2-2, with D possibly TRBD1 on 5 matching bases. The germline V and J ends were trimmed by 5 bases and 0 bases, with 19 bases remaining between them. Germline V gives CDR1 PRHDT, CDR2 FYEKMQ (reference sequence). The CDR3 covers 18 residues. DNA for the CDR3: TGTGCCAGCAGCGCCGGGCGGTGGGGCGGATCGAACACCGGGGAGCTGTTTTTT. Translating it yields CASSAGRWGGSNTGELFF.